One sample yielded the 2 T cell receptor beta chains listed below, sequenced in a study of response to subunit inactivated influenza vaccine. TCRdb redid the calling of the RT-PCR reads with MiXCR, one entry per CDR3 protein. Here the sample spans over 400,000 distinct CDR3 sequences, roughly 9.7% being singletons. Sequences were derived from PBMCs from blood, sampled roughly 47 days after vaccination. The receptor set was obtained from a man over 45 who received an inactivated influenza vaccine.

In this sample, this clonotype turned up a few times. The gene calls are TRBV5-1 and TRBJ2-7, with D perhaps matching TRBD2 (6 bases). V lost 0 bases, J lost 6 bases, and 13 bases lay in between. The germline V gene encodes CDR1 SGHRS and CDR2 YFSETQ. This CDR3 is built from 14 residues. In nucleotides, the CDR3 is TGCGCCAGCAGCTTGGGCGGGGCGAGCGGCGAGCAGTACTTC. Encoded protein: CASSLGGASGEQYF.

The rearrangement joins TRBV10-3 to TRBJ2-7; weak D call: TRBD2 (6 bases). The germline V and J ends were trimmed by 4 bases and 0 bases, with 25 bases remaining between them. The CDR3 is made up of 19 amino acids. Germline V lookup: CDR1 ENHRY, CDR2 SYGVKD. CDR3 loop: CAISGPHGERVPVSYEQYF. The CDR3 DNA sequence: TGTGCCATCAGTGGACCTCACGGCGAGCGGGTTCCCGTCTCCTACGAGCAGTACTTC.